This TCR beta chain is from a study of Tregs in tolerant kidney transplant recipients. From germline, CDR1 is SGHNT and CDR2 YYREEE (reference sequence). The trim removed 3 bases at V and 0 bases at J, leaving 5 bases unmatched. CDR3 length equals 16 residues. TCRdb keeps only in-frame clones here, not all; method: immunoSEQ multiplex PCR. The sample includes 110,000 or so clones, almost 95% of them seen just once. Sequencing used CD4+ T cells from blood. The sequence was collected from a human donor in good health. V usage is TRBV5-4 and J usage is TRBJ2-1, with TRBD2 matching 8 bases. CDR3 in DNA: TGTGCCAGCAGCTACCCGGGACTAGGCTCCTACAATGAGCAGTTCTTC. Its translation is CASSYPGLGSYNEQFF.